This T cell receptor (beta chain) stems from a study of shared clonotypes between healthy human individuals. Study-level background: Each donor's CD8 memory used one plate, CD8 naive two, each CD4 subset three.

Concerning this clone: Its antigen remains unknown.

Study observations and caveats: Richness estimates generally favored naive over memory subsets. Expectations were that clonotype sharing among donors would be affected by sequencing depth.

The CDR3 sequence is 15 residues long. The V end was cut by 1 base, the J end by 5 bases, with 12 bases between. The germline gives CDR1 LNHDA, CDR2 SQIVND (reference sequence). Among the donors, all were Caucasian adults who lived in Nashville, Tennessee. Some clones are missing from TCRdb's copy, which holds only in-frame ones; the method was immunoSEQ multiplex PCR. Of approximately 640,000 clones in the sample, roughly 78% were seen once. The sequence was collected from a woman between 25 and 40 years old in good health. Sequenced material: memory CD4+ T cells sorted from blood. Subset in this sample: CD45RA-negative fraction. This chain links TRBV19 with TRBJ2-1; D is ambiguous. The DNA of the CDR3 is TGTGCCAGTAGTATAGCCCTTACTTGGGACAATGAGCAGTTCTTC. It translates to CASSIALTWDNEQFF. Full variable domain (rest looked up from reference TRBV19 and TRBJ2-1): DGGITQSPKYLFRKEGQNVTLSCEQNLNHDAMYWYRQDPGQGLRLIYYSQIVNDFQKGDIAEGYSVSREKKESFPLTVTSAQKNPTAFYLCASSIALTWDNEQFFGPGTRLTVL.